This T cell receptor (beta chain) was profiled in a study of T cell responses to AZD1222 COVID-19 vaccine. The study, taken as a whole, reports: Unmutated regions of variants are reportedly targeted by nearly half of spike-specific TCRs. None of the repertoires were sampled until the peak T cell response had passed. Spike-specific TCR repertoires showed rising breadth and depth after two AZD1222 doses. Baseline serology detected seropositivity in only six or seven AZD1222 recipients.

With V trimmed by 3 bases and J by 3 bases, 4 bases remained unmatched. This CDR3 is built from 14 residues. In germline, CDR1 is DFQATT, CDR2 SNEGSKA (reference sequence). TCRdb keeps only in-frame clones here, not all; method: immunoSEQ multiplex PCR. The sample carries approximately 110,000 clones, about 94% recorded once. On this clone: What it binds is unknown.

The clonotype comes from an adult in good health. The material was peripheral blood, obtained on day 0 of AZD1222 vaccination. The rearrangement joins TRBV20-1 to TRBJ2-1; 8 bases line up with TRBD2. CDR3 loop: CSASSGIGYNEQFF. The DNA of the CDR3 is TGCAGTGCTAGTAGCGGGATAGGCTACAATGAGCAGTTCTTC.